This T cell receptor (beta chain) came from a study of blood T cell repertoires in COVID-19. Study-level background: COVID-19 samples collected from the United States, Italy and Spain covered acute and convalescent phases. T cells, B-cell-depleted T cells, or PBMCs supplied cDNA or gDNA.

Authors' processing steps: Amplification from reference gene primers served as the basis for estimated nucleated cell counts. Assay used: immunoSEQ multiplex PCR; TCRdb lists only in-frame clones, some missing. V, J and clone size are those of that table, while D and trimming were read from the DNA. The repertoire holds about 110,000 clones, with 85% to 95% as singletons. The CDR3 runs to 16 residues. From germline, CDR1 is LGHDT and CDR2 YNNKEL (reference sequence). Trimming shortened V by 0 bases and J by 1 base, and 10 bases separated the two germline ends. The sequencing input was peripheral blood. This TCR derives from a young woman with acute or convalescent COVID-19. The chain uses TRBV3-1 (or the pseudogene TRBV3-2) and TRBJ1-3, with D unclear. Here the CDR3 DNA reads TGTGCCAGCAGCCAAGATTCGAGCCGATCTGGAAACACCATATATTTT. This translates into CASSQDSSRSGNTIYF.